This section outlines one TCR beta chain sequence together with its context. Its antigen is not known. This CDR3 has 16 amino acids. Looked up from germline, CDR1 is LGHNA and CDR2 is YSLEER. Template-switch reactions added UMIs with a 6-nucleotide sample barcode. Nested PCRs of about 17 and 10 cycles, two in total, were run on TCRalpha and TCRbeta cDNA. TCRdb reprocessed the 5' RACE reads and stores each CDR3 protein as one record, lacking DNA. This table holds around 370,000 distinct CDR3 sequences. This specimen belongs to a study of monozygotic twins with inflammatory bowel disease. Study-wide results and caveats: Twins classed as concordant or discordant showed no difference in repertoire similarity, possibly from limited power. Patient repertoires may carry noise from differing immunosuppressive treatments.

The sequenced material came from blood. The TCR sequence derives from a human donor with ulcerative colitis or Crohn's disease, or a healthy co-twin of an affected twin (not recorded which). The rearrangement joins TRBV4-3 to TRBJ2-1; TCRdb proposes TRBD1, but this gene call is untestable without DNA. The CDR3 sequence: CASSQETQGGYNEQFF.